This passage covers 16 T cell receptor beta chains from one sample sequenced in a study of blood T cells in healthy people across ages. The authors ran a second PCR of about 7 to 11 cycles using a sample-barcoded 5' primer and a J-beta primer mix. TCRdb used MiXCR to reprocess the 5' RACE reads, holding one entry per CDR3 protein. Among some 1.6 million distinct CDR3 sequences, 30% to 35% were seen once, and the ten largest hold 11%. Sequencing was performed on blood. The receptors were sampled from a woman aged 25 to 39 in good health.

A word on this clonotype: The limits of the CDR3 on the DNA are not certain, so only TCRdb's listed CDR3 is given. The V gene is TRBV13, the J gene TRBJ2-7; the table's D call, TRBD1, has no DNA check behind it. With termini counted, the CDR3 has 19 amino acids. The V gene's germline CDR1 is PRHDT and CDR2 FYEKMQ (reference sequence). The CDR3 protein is CDSSIYLCSVQQGANEQYF.

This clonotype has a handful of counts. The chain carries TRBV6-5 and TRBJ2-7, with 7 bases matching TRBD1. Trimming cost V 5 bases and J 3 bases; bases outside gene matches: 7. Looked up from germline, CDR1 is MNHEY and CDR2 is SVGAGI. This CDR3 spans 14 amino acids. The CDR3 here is CASSGWTGDYEQYF. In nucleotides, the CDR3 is TGTGCCAGCAGTGGATGGACAGGAGACTACGAGCAGTACTTC.

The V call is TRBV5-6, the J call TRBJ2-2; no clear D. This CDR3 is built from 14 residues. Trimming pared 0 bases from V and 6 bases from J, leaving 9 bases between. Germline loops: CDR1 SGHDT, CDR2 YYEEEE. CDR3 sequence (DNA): TGTGCCAGCAGCTTGGCCTGGGGTCCCGGGGAGCTGTTTTTT. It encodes CASSLAWGPGELFF.

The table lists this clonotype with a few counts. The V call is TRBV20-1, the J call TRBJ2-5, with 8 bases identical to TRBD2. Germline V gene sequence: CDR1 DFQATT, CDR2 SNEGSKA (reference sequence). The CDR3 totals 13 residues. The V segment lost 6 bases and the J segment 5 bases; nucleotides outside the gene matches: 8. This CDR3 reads CSARREVSETQYF. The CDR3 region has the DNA TGCAGTGCGAGGCGGGAGGTTTCTGAGACCCAGTACTTC.

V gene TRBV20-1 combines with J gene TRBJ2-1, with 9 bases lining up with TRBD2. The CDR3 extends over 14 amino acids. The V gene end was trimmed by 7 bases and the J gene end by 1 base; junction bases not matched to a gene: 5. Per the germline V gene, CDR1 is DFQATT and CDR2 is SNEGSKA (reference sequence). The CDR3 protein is CSGLAAISYNEQFF. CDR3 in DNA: TGCAGTGGACTAGCGGCGATTTCCTACAATGAGCAGTTCTTC.

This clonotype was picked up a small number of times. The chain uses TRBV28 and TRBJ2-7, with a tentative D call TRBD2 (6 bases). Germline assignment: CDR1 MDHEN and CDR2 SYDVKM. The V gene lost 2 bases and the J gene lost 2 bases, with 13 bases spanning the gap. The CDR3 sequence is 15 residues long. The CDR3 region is CASSLGAGTTYEQYF. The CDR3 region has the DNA TGTGCCAGCAGTTTAGGGGCGGGAACGACCTACGAGCAGTACTTC.

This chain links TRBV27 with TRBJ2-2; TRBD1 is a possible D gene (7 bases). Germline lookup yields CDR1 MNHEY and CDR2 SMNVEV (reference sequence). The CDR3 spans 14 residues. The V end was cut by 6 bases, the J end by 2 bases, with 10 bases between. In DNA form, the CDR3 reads TGTGCCAGCAGGCGGGACAGAAACACCGGGGAGCTGTTTTTT. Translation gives CASRRDRNTGELFF.

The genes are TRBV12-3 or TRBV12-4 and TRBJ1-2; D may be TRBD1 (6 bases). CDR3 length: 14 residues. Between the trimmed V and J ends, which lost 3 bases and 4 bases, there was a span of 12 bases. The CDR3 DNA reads TGTGCCAGCAGTTTGGATGCGGGGGCCTATGGCTACACCTTC. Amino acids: CASSLDAGAYGYTF.

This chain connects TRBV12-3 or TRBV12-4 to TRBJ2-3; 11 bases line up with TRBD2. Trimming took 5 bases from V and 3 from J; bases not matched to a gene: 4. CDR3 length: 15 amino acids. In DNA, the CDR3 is TGTGCCAGCAGTACTAGCGGGGGTGGAACAGATACGCAGTATTTT. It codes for CASSTSGGGTDTQYF.

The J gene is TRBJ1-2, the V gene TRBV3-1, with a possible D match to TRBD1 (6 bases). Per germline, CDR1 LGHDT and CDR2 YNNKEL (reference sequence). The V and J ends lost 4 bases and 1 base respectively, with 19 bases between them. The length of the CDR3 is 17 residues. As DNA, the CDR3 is TGTGCCAGCAGCCCCGTATCCGGGCAGGGACATAACTATGGCTACACCTTC. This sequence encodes CASSPVSGQGHNYGYTF.

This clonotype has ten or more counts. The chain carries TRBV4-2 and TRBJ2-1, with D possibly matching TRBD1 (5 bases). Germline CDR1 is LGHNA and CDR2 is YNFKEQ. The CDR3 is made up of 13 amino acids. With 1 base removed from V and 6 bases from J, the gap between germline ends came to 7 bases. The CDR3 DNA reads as TGTGCCAGCAGCCAAGGAAGGGGCAATGAGCAGTTCTTC. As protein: CASSQGRGNEQFF.

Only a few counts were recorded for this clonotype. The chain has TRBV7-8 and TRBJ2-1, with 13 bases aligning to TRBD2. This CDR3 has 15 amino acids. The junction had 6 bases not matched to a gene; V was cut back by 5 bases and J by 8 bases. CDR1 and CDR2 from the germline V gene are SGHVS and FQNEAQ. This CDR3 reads CASSPWTSGGHEQFF. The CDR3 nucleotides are TGTGCCAGCAGCCCGTGGACTAGCGGGGGTCATGAGCAGTTCTTC.

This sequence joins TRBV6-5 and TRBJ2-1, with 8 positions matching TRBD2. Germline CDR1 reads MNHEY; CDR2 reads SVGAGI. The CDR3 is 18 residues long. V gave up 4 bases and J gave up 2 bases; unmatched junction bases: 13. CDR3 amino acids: CASSLASGLTITYNEQFF. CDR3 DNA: TGTGCCAGCAGTTTGGCTAGCGGGCTTACTATAACCTACAATGAGCAGTTCTTC.

CDR3 sequence (DNA): TGTGCCTGGAGGCGGAGCGGGAATCACGAGCAGTACTTC. It encodes CAWRRSGNHEQYF. J is TRBJ2-7 and V is TRBV30; 7 nucleotides agree with TRBD2. CDR1 is GTSNPN, CDR2 SVGIG, per germline (reference sequence). V gave up 3 bases and J gave up 5 bases; unmatched junction bases: 7. The CDR3 is 13 amino acids.

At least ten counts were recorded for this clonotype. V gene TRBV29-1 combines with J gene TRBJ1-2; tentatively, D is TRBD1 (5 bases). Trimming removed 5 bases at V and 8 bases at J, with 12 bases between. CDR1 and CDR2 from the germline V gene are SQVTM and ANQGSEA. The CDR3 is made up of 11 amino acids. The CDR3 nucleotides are TGCAGCGTTTCGGGCGCAGGGGGCTACACCTTC. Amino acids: CSVSGAGGYTF.

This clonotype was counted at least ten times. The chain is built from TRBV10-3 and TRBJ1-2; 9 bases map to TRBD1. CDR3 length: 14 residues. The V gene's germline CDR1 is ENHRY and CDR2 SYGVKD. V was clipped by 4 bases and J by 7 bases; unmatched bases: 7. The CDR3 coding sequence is TGTGCCATCAGTGGACCGGGACAGGGTACTGGCTACACCTTC. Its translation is CAISGPGQGTGYTF.